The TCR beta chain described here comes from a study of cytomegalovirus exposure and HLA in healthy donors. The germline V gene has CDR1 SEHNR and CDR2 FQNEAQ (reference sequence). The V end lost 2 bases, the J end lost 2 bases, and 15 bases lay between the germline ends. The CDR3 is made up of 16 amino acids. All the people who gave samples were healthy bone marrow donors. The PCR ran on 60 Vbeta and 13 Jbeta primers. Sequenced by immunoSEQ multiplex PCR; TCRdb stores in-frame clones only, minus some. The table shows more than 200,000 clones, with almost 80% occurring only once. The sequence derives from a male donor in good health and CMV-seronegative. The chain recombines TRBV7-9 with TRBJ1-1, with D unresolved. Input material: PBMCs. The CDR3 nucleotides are TGTGCCAGCAGCTTACCGCCGACATCCGTTAACACTGAAGCTTTCTTT. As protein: CASSLPPTSVNTEAFF.